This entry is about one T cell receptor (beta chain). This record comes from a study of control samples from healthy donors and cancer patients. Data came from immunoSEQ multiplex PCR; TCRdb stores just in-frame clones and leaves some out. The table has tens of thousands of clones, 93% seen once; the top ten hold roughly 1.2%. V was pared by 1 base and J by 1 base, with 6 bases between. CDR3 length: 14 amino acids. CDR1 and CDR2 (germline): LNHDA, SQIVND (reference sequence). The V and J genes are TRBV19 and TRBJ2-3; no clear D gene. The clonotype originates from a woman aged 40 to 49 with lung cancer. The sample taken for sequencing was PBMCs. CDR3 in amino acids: CASSIGYGTDTQYF. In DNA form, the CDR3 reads TGTGCCAGTAGTATAGGGTATGGCACAGATACGCAGTATTTT.